The rows below give T cell receptor beta chains drawn from one sample of a study of blood T cell repertoires in COVID-19. This table comes from immunoSEQ multiplex PCR, and its TCRdb copy is limited to in-frame clones, with some not included. Of 190,000 or so clones listed, 70% to 90% were seen once; the top ten hold about 3%. The sample was peripheral blood. These TCRs come from a man aged 35 to 55 with active or convalescent COVID-19. Each CDR3 is given with its conserved first and last residue. Each record gives: J gene, V gene, D gene, clone size, CDR3 DNA, CDR3 protein. The D gene is left open where the match is weak. Rows may omit the clone size; those that give it use once, few, many or a size class.

TRBJ1-2,TRBV2,.,.,TGTGCCAGCAGTGGCAGGGTTTGGGATGGCTACACCTTC,CASSGRVWDGYTF
TRBJ2-1,TRBV30,.,.,TGTGCCTGGAGTGTAGGGGCAGTTGATGAGCAGTTCTTC,CAWSVGAVDEQFF
TRBJ1-2,TRBV19,TRBD1,.,TGTGCCAGTAGTGACAGGGGAGCTAACTATGGCTACACCTTC,CASSDRGANYGYTF
TRBJ2-2,TRBV7-3,.,.,TGTGCCAGCAGCTTTTTGGGGAGCACCGGGGAGCTGTTTTTT,CASSFLGSTGELFF
TRBJ1-5,TRBV9,.,.,TGTGCCAGCAGCGTGGGCAGCGGGGAGGGCAATCAGCCCCAGCATTTT,CASSVGSGEGNQPQHF
TRBJ1-4,TRBV13,.,once,TGTGCCAGCAGCACCAGACGGAGCAATGAAAAACTGTTTTTT,CASSTRRSNEKLFF
TRBJ1-6,TRBV9,TRBD1,.,TGTGCCAGCAGCACCCGACAGGGAGTAAGGAATTCACCCCTCCACTTT,CASSTRQGVRNSPLHF
TRBJ2-2,TRBV5-5,TRBD1,.,TGTGCCAGCAGCTCCAGGGGGCAGAACACCGGGGAGCTGTTTTTT,CASSSRGQNTGELFF
TRBJ1-1,TRBV4-2,.,.,TGTGCCAGCAGCCAGATTCATGCGGGGGAGGCGGGGAACACTGAAGCTTTCTTT,CASSQIHAGEAGNTEAFF
TRBJ2-5,TRBV5-4,TRBD2,.,TGTGCCAGCAGCAAGGGACTAGCGGGGGGTCAAGAGACCCAGTACTTC,CASSKGLAGGQETQYF
TRBJ1-2,TRBV5-5,TRBD1,.,TGTGCCAGCAGCTTGGGAGATGACAGGGTTCTCTATGGCTACACCTTC,CASSLGDDRVLYGYTF
TRBJ2-1,TRBV5-4,TRBD2,once,TGTGCCAGCAGCCCCCAGGGAGGGAGCAATGAGCAGTTCTTC,CASSPQGGSNEQFF
TRBJ1-5,TRBV2,.,.,TGTGCCAGCAGTGAGGCAGTTCCGTGGCCCCAGCATTTT,CASSEAVPWPQHF
TRBJ2-2,TRBV6-5,TRBD1,.,TGTGCCAGCAGCAGGGGGCCCGGGGAGCTGTTTTTT,CASSRGPGELFF
TRBJ2-3,TRBV28,TRBD2,.,TGTGCCAGCAGTTTCGGCGGGGGGGCAGCAGATACGCAGTATTTT,CASSFGGGAADTQYF
TRBJ2-1,TRBV7-3,TRBD1,.,TGTGCCAGCAGCTTAGGGGACAGAGTCTTTAATGAGCAGTTCTTC,CASSLGDRVFNEQFF
TRBJ2-2,TRBV28,.,.,TGTGCCAGCAGTTTCCGGGGCGGGGAGCTGTTTTTT,CASSFRGGELFF
TRBJ2-3,TRBV5-1,TRBD1,.,TGCGCCAGCAGCCAGGGGGGACAGGGAAATACGCAGTATTTT,CASSQGGQGNTQYF
TRBJ2-3,TRBV5-6,TRBD2,.,TGTGCCAGCAGCGTGTTAGCGGGGCTCACAGATACGCAGTATTTT,CASSVLAGLTDTQYF
TRBJ2-7,TRBV7-9,TRBD1,.,TGTGCCAGCAGCGTTCCCCGGGACAGGGGTTGGCAGTACTTC,CASSVPRDRGWQYF
TRBJ2-1,TRBV5-1,.,.,TGCGCCAGCAGCCCGACCTGGGGGGTTTACAATGAGCAGTTCTTC,CASSPTWGVYNEQFF
TRBJ1-2,TRBV19,TRBD1,medium-sized,TGTGCCAGTAGCCAAACAACAAACAGGGGAGGAAACTATGGCTACACCTTC,CASSQTTNRGGNYGYTF
TRBJ2-7,TRBV9,.,.,TGTGCCAGCAGCCCAGACAGCTACGAGCAGTACTTC,CASSPDSYEQYF
TRBJ1-2,TRBV7-2,TRBD1,.,TGTGCCAGCAGCTTAGCGTCGACAGGGGTCGGTGGCTACACCTTC,CASSLASTGVGGYTF
TRBJ2-3,TRBV5-1,TRBD1,.,TGCGCCAGCAGCGGGACAGGGACAGATACGCAGTATTTT,CASSGTGTDTQYF
TRBJ2-5,TRBV27,TRBD1,.,TGTGCCAGCAGTAAATTCCGACAGGGGGGGAACCAAGAGACCCAGTACTTC,CASSKFRQGGNQETQYF
TRBJ1-6,TRBV28,.,.,TGTGCCAGCAGTCCCACGACAGGAGTAGCAAAAAATTCACCCCTCCACTTT,CASSPTTGVAKNSPLHF
TRBJ2-7,TRBV2,TRBD2,.,TGTGCCAGCAGGTACCCCAATCCGGGACTAGCGGGGCTGGTCTCCTACGAGCAGTACTTC,CASRYPNPGLAGLVSYEQYF
TRBJ2-2,TRBV14,.,few,TGTGCCAGCAGCCAAACGTTTGGCTCCGAACACGCCGGGGAGCTGTTTTTT,CASSQTFGSEHAGELFF
TRBJ1-6,TRBV12-3/TRBV12-4,TRBD1,.,TGTGCCAGCGCGACAGGGCCGAATTCACCCCTCCACTTT,CASATGPNSPLHF
TRBJ2-3,TRBV3-1/TRBV3-2,.,.,TGTGCCAGCAGCCAAGCGGCAGATACGCAGTATTTT,CASSQAADTQYF
TRBJ2-5,TRBV4-2,.,.,TGTGCCAGCAGCCCCGAACTCGACAGACGGCGGGGGACCCAGTACTTC,CASSPELDRRRGTQYF
TRBJ1-1,TRBV11-2,.,.,TGTGCCAGCAGCTCGTCCCCCCAGGGAACTGAAGCTTTCTTT,CASSSSPQGTEAFF
TRBJ2-3,TRBV3-1/TRBV3-2,.,.,TGTGCCAGCAGCCAGGGCTACGTGGGCCCCCGCACAGATACGCAGTATTTT,CASSQGYVGPRTDTQYF
TRBJ2-7,TRBV7-8,.,.,TGTGCCAGCAGCCAAGGACAGTTCTGGGAGCAGTACTTC,CASSQGQFWEQYF
TRBJ2-5,TRBV7-6,TRBD2,.,TGTGCCAGCAGCCCTCCTAGACTAGCGGGGATGGAGACCCAGTACTTC,CASSPPRLAGMETQYF
TRBJ1-2,TRBV3-1/TRBV3-2,.,.,TGTGCCAGCAGCCAGGTAGGAACGGGGATCTATGGCTACACCTTC,CASSQVGTGIYGYTF
TRBJ2-7,TRBV28,TRBD1,once,TGTGCCAGCAGTGGGGGGGGGACAGGGCTCTCCTACGAGCAGTACTTC,CASSGGGTGLSYEQYF